Listed here are 3 T cell receptor beta chains from one sample, sequenced in a study of blood T cells in healthy people across ages. A second PCR of about 7 to 12 cycles used a sample-barcoded 5' primer and a J-beta primer mix. TCRdb ran MiXCR on the 5' RACE reads and lists one entry per CDR3 protein. This sample has about 570,000 distinct CDR3 sequences; approximately 26% occur once, and the top ten carry roughly 3.5%. These records were also assigned to another study, of T cells of mothers and their children.

The specimen sequenced was blood. These receptors originate from a boy aged 2-15 years in good health.

The chain employs TRBV7-2 and TRBJ2-3; D remains ambiguous. V was trimmed by 5 bases and J by 4 bases, leaving 10 bases between them. Germline V gene sequence: CDR1 SGHTA, CDR2 FQGNSA. CDR3 length: 13 residues. DNA of the CDR3: TGTGCCAGCAGCCTTCAAACAGCAGATACGCAGTATTTT. This gives the protein CASSLQTADTQYF.

This chain connects TRBV5-1 to TRBJ1-2; D call uncertain. This CDR3 spans 14 amino acids. Trimming shortened V by 1 base and J by 1 base, and 8 bases separated the two germline ends. CDR1 is SGHRS, CDR2 YFSETQ, per germline. The CDR3 reads CASSLYSDNYGYTF. The CDR3 coding sequence is TGCGCCAGCAGCTTGTATTCAGATAACTATGGCTACACCTTC.

Within the sample, this clonotype is medium-sized (0.01 to 0.1%). This chain links TRBV7-9 with TRBJ2-1; 14 bases map to TRBD2. Unmatched junction bases numbered 8, after V lost 6 bases and J lost 7 bases. Germline V gives CDR1 SEHNR, CDR2 FQNEAQ (reference sequence). The CDR3 runs to 16 residues. The chain's CDR3 is CASRNSGTSGSNEQFF. The CDR3 DNA sequence: TGTGCCAGCAGAAATTCCGGGACTAGCGGGAGTAATGAGCAGTTCTTC.